The subject of this entry is one TCR beta chain. The data were obtained in a study of blood T cell repertoires in COVID-19. CDR1 MGHRA and CDR2 YSYEKL come from the germline V gene. CDR3 length equals 15 residues. V dropped 4 bases and J dropped 4; count of bases not matched to a gene: 5. The data were produced by immunoSEQ multiplex PCR, yet TCRdb's version contains in-frame clones alone and is incomplete. The table has nearly 80,000 clones, around 83% seen once. This TCR came from a man aged 45-65 years with acute or convalescent COVID-19. The chain couples TRBV4-1 to TRBJ2-7; TRBD2 matches 12 bases. The source material was peripheral blood. This chain's CDR3 is CASSRGLAGMYEQYF. The CDR3 DNA sequence: TGCGCCAGCAGCCGCGGACTAGCGGGAATGTACGAGCAGTACTTC.